The clone carrying this T cell receptor beta chain was observed at least ten times. The antigen is unknown. The data stem from a study of response to subunit inactivated influenza vaccine. The study, taken as a whole, reports: A suggestion made by the authors is that each seasonal influenza vaccination recruits few new T cells.

The CDR3 has 16 amino acids. CDR1 is LGHNA and CDR2 is YSLEER in the germline V gene. V lost 2 bases and J 4 bases, leaving 16 bases between the germline ends. From the RT-PCR reads, TCRdb called clonotypes with MiXCR, one entry per CDR3 protein. The sample shows hundreds of thousands of distinct CDR3 sequences, 7.5% to 8.5% of them seen only once. The sample here was PBMCs from blood, taken around 25 months after vaccination. The genes are TRBV4-3 and TRBJ2-3, with D perhaps TRBD1 (6 bases). This clonotype was obtained from a man between 50 and 69 years old who received an inactivated influenza vaccine. The CDR3 reads CASSQNPQGGADTQYF. The CDR3 DNA is TGCGCCAGCAGCCAAAACCCACAGGGTGGGGCAGATACGCAGTATTTT.